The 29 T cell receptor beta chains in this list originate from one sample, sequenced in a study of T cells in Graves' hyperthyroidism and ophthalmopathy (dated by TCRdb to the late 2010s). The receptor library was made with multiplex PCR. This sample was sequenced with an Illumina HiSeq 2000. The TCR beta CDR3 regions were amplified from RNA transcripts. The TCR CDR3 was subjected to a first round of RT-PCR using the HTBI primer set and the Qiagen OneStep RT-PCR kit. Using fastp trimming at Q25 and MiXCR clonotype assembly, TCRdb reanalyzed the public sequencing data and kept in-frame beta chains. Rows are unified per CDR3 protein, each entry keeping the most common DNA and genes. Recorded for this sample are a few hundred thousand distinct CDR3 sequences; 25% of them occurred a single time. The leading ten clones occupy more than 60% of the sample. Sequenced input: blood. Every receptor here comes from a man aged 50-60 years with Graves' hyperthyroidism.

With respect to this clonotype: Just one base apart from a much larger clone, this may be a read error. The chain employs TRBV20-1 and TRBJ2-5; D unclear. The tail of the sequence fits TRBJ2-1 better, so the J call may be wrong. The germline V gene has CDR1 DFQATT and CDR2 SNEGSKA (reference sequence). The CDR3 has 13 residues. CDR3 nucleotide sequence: TGCAGTGCTAGTGCGGAAGATCAAGAGACCCAGTTCTTC. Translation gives CSASAEDQETQFF.

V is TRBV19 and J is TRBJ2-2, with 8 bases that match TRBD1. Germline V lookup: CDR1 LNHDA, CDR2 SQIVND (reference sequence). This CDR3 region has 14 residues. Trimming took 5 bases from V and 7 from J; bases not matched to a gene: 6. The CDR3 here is CASSPLDRGGELFF. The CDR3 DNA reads TGTGCCAGTAGTCCATTAGACAGGGGCGGGGAGCTGTTTTTT.

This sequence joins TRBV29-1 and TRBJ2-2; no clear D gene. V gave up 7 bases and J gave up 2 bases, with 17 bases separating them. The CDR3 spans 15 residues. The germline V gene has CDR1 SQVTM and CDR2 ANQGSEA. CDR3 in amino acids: CSGGLPGANTGELFF. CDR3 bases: TGCAGCGGCGGCTTGCCGGGCGCCAACACCGGGGAGCTGTTTTTT.

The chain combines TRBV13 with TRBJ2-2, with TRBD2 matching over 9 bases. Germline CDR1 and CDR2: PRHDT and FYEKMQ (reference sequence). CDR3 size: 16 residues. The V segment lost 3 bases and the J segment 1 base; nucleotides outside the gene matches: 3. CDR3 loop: CASSFPTSGNTGELFF. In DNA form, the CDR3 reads TGTGCCAGCAGCTTTCCGACTAGCGGGAACACCGGGGAGCTGTTTTTT.

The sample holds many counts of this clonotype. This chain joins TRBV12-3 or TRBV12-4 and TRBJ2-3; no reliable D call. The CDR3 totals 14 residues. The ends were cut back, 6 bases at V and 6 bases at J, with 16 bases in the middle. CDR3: CASSPPHQGDTQYF. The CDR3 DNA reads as TGTGCCAGCAGCCCCCCTCATCAAGGGGATACGCAGTATTTT.

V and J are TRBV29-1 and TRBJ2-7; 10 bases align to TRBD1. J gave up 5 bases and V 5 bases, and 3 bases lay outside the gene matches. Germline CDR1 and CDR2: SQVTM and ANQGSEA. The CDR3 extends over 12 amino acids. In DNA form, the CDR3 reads TGCAGCGTTTCCGGGACAGGGGACGAGCAGTACTTC. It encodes CSVSGTGDEQYF.

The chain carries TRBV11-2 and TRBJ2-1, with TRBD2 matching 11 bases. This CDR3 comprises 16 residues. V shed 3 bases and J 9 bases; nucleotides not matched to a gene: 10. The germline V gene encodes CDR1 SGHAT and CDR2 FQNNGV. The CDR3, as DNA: TGTGCCAGCAGCTTGAGTAGCGGGAGGGCCTATGGTGAGCAGTTCTTC. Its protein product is CASSLSSGRAYGEQFF.

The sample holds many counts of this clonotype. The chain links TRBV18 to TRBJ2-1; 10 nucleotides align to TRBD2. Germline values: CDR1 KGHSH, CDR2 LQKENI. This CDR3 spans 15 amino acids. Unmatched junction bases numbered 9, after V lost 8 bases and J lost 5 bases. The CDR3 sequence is CASSPRTSGNNEQFF. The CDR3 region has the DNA TGTGCCAGCAGCCCACGCACTAGCGGGAACAATGAGCAGTTCTTC.

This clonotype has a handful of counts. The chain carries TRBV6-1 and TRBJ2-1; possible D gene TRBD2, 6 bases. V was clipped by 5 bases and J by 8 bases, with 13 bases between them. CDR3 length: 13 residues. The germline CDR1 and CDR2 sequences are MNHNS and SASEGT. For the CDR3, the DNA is TGTGCCAGCAGTCCCGGGGGAGCATATGAGCAGTTCTTC. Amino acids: CASSPGGAYEQFF.

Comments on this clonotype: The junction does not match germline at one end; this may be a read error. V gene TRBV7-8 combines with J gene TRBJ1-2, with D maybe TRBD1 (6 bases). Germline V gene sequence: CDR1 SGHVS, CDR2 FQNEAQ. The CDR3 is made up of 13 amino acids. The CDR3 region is CASSTGANHGYTF. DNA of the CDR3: TGTGCCAGCAGCACGGGGGCTAACCATGGCTACACCTTC.

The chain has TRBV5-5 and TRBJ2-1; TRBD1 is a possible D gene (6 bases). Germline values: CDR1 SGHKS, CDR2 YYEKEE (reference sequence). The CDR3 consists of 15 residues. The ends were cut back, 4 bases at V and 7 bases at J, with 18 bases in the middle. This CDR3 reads CASSTTGSRRNEQFF. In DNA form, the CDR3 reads TGTGCCAGCAGCACCACAGGGTCCCGACGGAATGAGCAGTTCTTC.

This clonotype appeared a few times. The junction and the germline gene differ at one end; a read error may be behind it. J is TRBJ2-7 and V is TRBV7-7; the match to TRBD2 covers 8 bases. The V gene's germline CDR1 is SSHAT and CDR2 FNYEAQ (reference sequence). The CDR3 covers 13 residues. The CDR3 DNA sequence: TGTGCTAGCAGCCGGGGGGGGGTTGGCGAGCAGTACTTC. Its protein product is CASSRGGVGEQYF.

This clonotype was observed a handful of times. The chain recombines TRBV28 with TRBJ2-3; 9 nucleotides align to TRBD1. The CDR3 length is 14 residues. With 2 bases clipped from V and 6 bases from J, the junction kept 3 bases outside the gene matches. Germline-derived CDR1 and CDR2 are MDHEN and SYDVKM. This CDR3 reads CASSLTGGADTQYF. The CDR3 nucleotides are TGTGCCAGCAGTTTAACAGGGGGCGCGGATACGCAGTATTTT.

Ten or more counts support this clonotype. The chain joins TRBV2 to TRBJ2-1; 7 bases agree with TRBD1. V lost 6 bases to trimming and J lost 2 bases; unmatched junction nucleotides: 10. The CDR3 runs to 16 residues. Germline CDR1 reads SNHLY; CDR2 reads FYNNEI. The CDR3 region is CASRLRGPFPYNEQFF. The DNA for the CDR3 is TGTGCCAGCAGGTTGAGGGGGCCTTTCCCCTACAATGAGCAGTTCTTC.

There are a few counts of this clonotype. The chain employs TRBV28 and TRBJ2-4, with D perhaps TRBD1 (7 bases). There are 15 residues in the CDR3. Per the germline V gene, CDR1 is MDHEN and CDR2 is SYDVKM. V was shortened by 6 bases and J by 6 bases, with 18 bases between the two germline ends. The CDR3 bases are TGTGCCAGCAGGCCACAGGGGTGGGGAGGAAACATTCAGTACTTC. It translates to CASRPQGWGGNIQYF.

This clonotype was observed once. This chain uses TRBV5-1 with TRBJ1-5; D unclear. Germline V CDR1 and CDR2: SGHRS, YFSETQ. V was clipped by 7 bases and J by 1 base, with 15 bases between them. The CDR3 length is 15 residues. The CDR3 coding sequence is TGCGCCAGCCCAACCCCCCTCCTGAGCAATCAGCCCCAGCATTTT. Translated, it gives CASPTPLLSNQPQHF.

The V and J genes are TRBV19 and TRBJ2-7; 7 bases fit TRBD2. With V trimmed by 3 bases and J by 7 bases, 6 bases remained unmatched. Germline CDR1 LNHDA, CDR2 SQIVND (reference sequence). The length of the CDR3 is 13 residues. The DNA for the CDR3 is TGTGCCAGTAGTATCGATGGGGGGGAAGAGCAGTACTTC. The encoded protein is CASSIDGGEEQYF.

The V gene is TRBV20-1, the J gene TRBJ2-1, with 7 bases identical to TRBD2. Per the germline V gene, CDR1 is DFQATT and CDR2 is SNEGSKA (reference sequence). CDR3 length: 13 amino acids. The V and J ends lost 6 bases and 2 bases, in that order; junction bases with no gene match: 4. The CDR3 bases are TGCAGTGCCGAGACTAGCACCTACAATGAGCAGTTCTTC. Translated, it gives CSAETSTYNEQFF.

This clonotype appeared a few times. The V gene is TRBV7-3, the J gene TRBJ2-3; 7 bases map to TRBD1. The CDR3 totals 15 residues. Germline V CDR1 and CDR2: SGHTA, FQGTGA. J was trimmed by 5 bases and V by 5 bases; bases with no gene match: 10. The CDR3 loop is CASSERGQSEDTQYF. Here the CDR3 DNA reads TGTGCCAGCAGCGAAAGGGGACAGTCCGAAGATACGCAGTATTTT.

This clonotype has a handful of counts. This chain's CDR3 is CASSSFLGTEGEKEQETQYF. DNA for the CDR3: TGTGCCAGCAGTTCCTTCCTCGGGACAGAAGGGGAAAAGGAGCAAGAGACCCAGTACTTC. V and J are TRBV28 and TRBJ2-5; 7 positions agree with TRBD1. Germline CDR1 is MDHEN and CDR2 is SYDVKM. There are 20 residues in the CDR3. J gave up 2 bases and V 4 bases, and 22 bases lay outside the gene matches.

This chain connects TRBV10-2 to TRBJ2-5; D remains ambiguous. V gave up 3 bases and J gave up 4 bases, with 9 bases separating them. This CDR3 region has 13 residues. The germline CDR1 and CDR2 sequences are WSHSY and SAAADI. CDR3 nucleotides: TGCGCCAGCAGTGATGCTAGAGGAGAGACCCAGTACTTC. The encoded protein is CASSDARGETQYF.

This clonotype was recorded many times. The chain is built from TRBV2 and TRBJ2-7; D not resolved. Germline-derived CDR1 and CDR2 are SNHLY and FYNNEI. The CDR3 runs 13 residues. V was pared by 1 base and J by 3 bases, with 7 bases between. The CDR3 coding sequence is TGTGCCAGCAGTGAAGGGGAAGGCTACGAGCAGTACTTC. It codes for CASSEGEGYEQYF.

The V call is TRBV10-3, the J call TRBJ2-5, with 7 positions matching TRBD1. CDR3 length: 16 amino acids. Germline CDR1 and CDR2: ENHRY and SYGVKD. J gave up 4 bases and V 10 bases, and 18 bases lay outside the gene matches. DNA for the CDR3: TGTGCCACCAGGACCTCCTCCCAGGCAGGGGGAGAGACCCAGTACTTC. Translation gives CATRTSSQAGGETQYF.

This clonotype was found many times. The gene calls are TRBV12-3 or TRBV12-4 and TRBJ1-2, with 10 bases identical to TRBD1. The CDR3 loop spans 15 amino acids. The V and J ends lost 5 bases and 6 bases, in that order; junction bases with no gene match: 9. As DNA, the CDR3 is TGTGCCAGCAGTCTACGACAGGGGGCGCGAGATGGCTACACCTTC. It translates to CASSLRQGARDGYTF.

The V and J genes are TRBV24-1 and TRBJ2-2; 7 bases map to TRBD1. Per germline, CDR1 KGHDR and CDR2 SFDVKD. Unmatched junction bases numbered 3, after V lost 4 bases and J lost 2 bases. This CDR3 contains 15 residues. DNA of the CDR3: TGTGCCACCAGTGACAGACAGGGAAACACCGGGGAGCTGTTTTTT. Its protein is CATSDRQGNTGELFF.

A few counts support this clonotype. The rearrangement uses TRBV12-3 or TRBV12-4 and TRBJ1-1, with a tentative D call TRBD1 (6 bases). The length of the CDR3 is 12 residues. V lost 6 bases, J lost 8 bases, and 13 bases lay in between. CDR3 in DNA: TGTGCCAGCAGACAGGGAGGGTGGGAAGCTTTCTTT. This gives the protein CASRQGGWEAFF.

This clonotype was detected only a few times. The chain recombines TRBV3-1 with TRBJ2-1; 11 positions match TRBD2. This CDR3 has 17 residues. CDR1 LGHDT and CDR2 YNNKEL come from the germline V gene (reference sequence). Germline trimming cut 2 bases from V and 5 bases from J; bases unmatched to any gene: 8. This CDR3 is CASSQHPGLAENNEQFF. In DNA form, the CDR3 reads TGTGCCAGCAGCCAACATCCGGGACTAGCGGAAAACAATGAGCAGTTCTTC.

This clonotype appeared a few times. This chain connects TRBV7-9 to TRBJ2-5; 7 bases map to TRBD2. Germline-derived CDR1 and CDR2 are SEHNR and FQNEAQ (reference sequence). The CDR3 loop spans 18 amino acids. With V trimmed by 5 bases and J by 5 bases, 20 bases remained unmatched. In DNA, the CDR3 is TGTGCCAGCAGCCCGGGCCGGGACTTTCCTGTGGGAGGGGAGACCCAGTACTTC. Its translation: CASSPGRDFPVGGETQYF.

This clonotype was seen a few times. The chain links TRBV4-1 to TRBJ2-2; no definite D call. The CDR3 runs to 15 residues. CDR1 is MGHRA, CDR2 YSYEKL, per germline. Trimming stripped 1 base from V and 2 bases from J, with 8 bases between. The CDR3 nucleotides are TGCGCCAGCAGCCAAGTTTGGCGAAACACCGGGGAGCTGTTTTTT. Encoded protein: CASSQVWRNTGELFF.